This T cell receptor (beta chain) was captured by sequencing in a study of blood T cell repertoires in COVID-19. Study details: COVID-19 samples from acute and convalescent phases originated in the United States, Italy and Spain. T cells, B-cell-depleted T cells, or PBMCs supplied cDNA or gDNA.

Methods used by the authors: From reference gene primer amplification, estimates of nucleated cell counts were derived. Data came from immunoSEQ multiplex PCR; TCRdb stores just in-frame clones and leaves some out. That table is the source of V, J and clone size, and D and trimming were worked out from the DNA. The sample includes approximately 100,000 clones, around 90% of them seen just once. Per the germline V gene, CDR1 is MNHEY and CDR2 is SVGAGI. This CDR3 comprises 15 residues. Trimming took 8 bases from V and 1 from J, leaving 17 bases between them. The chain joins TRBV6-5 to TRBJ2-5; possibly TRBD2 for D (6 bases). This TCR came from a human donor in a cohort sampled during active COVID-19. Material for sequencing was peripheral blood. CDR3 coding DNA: TGTGCCAGCCATCGGCGGAGGGCGGCCCAAGAGACCCAGTACTTC. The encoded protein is CASHRRRAAQETQYF.